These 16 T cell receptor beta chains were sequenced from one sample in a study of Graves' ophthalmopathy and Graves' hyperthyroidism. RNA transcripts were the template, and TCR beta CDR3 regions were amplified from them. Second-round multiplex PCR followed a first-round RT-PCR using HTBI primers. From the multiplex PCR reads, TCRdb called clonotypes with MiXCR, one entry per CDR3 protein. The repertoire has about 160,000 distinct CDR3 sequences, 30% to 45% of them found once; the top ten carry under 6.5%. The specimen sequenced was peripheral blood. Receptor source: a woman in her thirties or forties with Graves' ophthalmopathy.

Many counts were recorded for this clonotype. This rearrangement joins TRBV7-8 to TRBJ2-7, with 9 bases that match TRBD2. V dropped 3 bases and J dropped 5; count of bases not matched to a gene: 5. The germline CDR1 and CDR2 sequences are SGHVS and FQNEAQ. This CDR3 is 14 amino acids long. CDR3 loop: CASSLGLASDEQYF. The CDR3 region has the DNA TGTGCCAGCAGCTTGGGACTAGCCTCTGACGAGCAGTACTTC.

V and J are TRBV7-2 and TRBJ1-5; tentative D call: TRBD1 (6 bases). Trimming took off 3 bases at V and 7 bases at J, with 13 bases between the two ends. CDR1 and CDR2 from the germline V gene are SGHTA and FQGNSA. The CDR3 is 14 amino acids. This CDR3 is CASSLGGGQQPQHF. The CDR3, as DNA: TGTGCCAGCAGCTTGGGGGGGGGGCAACAGCCCCAGCATTTT.

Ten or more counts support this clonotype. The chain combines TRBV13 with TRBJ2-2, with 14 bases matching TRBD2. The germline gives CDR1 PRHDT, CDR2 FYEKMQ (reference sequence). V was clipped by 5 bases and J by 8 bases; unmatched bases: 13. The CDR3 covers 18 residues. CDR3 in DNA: TGTGCCAGCAGCCACCCGACCGGGACTAGCGGGAGTGGTGGGGAGCTGTTTTTT. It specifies CASSHPTGTSGSGGELFF. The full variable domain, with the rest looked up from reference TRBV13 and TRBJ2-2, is AAGVIQSPRHLIKEKRETATLKCYPIPRHDTVYWYQQGPGQDPQFLISFYEKMQSDKGSIPDRFSAQQFSDYHSELNMSSLELGDSALYFCASSHPTGTSGSGGELFFGEGSRLTVL.

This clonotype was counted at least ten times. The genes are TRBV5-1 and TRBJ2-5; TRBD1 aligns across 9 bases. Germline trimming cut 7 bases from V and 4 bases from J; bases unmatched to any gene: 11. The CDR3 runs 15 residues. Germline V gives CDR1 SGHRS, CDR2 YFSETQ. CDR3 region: CASAREQGARETQYF. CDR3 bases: TGCGCCAGCGCCCGGGAACAGGGGGCGCGAGAGACCCAGTACTTC.

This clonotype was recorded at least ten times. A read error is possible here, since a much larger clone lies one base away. The CDR3 loop is CASIPYGGGTGAFF. The CDR3 nucleotides are TGTGCCAGCATCCCTTACGGGGGCGGCACTGGAGCTTTCTTT. The chain recombines TRBV6-1 with TRBJ1-1; a weak D match, TRBD1 (6 bases). Per the germline V gene, CDR1 is MNHNS and CDR2 is SASEGT. This CDR3 has 14 residues.

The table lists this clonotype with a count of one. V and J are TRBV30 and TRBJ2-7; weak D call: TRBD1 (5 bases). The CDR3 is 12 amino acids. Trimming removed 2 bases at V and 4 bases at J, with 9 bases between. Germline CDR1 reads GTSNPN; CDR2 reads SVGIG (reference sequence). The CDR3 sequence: CAWSYPGYEQYF. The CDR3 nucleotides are TGTGCCTGGAGTTATCCAGGGTACGAGCAGTACTTC. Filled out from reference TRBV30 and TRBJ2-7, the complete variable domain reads SQTIHQWPATLVQPVGSPLSLECTVEGTSNPNLYWYRQAAGRGLQLLFYSVGIGQISSEVPQNLSASRPQDRQFILSSKKLLLSDSGFYLCAWSYPGYEQYFGPGTRLTVT.

The CDR3 reads CASSYTGQGYYGYTF. CDR3 DNA: TGTGCCAGCAGTTACACAGGACAGGGGTACTATGGCTACACCTTC. The gene calls are TRBV6-5 and TRBJ1-2; 9 bases map to TRBD1. With 2 bases clipped from V and 3 bases from J, the junction kept 4 bases outside the gene matches. The CDR3 has 15 residues. The germline gives CDR1 MNHEY, CDR2 SVGAGI.

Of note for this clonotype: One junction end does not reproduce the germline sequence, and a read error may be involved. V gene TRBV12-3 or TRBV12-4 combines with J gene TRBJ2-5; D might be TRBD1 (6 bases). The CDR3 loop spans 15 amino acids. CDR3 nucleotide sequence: TGTGCCAACAGTTCCGGGACACAGCGGCAAGAGACCCAGTACTTC. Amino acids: CANSSGTQRQETQYF.

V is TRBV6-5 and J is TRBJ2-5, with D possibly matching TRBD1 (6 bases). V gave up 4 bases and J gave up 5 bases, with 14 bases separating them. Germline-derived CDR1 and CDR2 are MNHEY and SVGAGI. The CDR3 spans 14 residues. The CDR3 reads CASSLVRGQETQYF. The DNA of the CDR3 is TGTGCCAGCAGTTTGGTAAGAGGACAGGAGACCCAGTACTTC.

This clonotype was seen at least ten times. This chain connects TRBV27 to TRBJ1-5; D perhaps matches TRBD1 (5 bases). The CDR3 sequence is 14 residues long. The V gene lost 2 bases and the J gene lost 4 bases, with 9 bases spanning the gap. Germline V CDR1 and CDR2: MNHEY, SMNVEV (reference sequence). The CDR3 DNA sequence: TGTGCCAGCAGTTTAGTACGGGGGAATCAGCCCCAGCATTTT. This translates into CASSLVRGNQPQHF.

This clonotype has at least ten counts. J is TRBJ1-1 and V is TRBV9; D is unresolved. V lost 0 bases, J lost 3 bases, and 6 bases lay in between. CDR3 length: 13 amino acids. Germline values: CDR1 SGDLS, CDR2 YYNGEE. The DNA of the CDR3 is TGTGCCAGCAGCGTAGAGTTGGACACTGAAGCTTTCTTT. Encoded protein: CASSVELDTEAFF.

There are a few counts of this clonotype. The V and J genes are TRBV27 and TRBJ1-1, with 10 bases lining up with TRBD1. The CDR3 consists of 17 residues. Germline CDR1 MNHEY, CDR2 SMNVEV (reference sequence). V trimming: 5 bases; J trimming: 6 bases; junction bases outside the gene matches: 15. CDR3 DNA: TGTGCCAGCAGTATTTCCGGGACAGGGGTCCTGGCTGCTGAAGCTTTCTTT. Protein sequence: CASSISGTGVLAAEAFF.

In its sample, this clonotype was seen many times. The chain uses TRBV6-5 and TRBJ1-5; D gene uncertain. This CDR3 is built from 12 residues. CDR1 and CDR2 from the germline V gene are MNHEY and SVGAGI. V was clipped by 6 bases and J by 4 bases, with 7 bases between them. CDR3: CASRPLNQPQHF. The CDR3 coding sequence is TGTGCCAGCAGACCGTTGAATCAGCCCCAGCATTTT.

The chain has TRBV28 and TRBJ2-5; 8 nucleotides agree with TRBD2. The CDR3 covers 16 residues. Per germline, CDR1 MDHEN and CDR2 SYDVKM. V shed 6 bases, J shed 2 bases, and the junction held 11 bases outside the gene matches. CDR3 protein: CASRPAGGVVQETQYF. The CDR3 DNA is TGTGCCAGCAGACCGGCGGGGGGAGTGGTGCAAGAGACCCAGTACTTC.

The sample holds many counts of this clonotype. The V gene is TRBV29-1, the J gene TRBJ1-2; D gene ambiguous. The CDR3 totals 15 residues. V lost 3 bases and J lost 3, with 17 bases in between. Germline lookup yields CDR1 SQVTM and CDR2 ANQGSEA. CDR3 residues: CSVDSARPGHYGYTF. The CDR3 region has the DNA TGCAGCGTTGATAGTGCACGTCCGGGCCACTATGGCTACACCTTC. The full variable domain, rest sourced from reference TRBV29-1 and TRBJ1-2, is SAVISQKPSRDICQRGTSLTIQCQVDSQVTMMFWYRQQPGQSLTLIATANQGSEATYESGFVIDKFPISRPNLTFSTLTVSNMSPEDSSIYLCSVDSARPGHYGYTFGSGTRLTVV.

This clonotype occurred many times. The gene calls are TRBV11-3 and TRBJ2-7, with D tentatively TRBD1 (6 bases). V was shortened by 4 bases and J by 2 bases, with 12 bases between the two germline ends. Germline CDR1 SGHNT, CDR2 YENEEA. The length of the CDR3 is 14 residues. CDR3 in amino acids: CASSSRDNPYEQYF. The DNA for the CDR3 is TGTGCCAGCAGCTCCCGGGACAATCCCTACGAGCAGTACTTC.